The 20 T cell receptor beta chains below come from one sample, sequenced in a study of T cells in localized non-small cell lung cancer. Method: immunoSEQ multiplex PCR; TCRdb's copy keeps in-frame clones and lacks some. The table lists some 1,400 clones, approximately 17% of them singletons. The sample in question was lung tumor tissue, obtained before any cancer treatment. The source of these receptors is a female donor of 60 years or more with stage I squamous cell lung carcinoma.

This clone was found a few times. The chain combines TRBV12-5 with TRBJ1-2; D not certain. Germline lookup yields CDR1 LGHNT and CDR2 FRNRAP. The CDR3 is 13 residues long. CDR3 nucleotides: TGTGCCAGCACCTCCCCGGCAAACTATGGCTACACCTTC. The encoded protein is CASTSPANYGYTF.

This chain links TRBV6-8 with TRBJ2-3; 16 bases map to TRBD2. Looked up from germline, CDR1 is MNHGY and CDR2 is SAAAGT. CDR3 size: 20 residues. J lost 4 bases, V lost 5 bases, and 15 bases had no gene match. The CDR3 protein is CASSRALSGTSGRESDTQYF. The CDR3 nucleotides are TGTGCCAGCAGTCGGGCCCTTTCCGGGACTAGCGGGAGGGAATCAGATACGCAGTATTTT.

The gene calls are TRBV18 and TRBJ2-7, with 8 bases that match TRBD2. The CDR3 consists of 14 residues. V shed 3 bases and J 4 bases; nucleotides not matched to a gene: 5. Germline loops: CDR1 KGHSH, CDR2 LQKENI. The CDR3 DNA sequence: TGTGCCAGCTCACCCGCGGGAGGCCTTTACGAGCAGTACTTC. This translates into CASSPAGGLYEQYF.

This sequence joins TRBV25-1 and TRBJ2-1; the D gene is possibly TRBD2 (6 bases). The CDR3 totals 15 residues. V lost 2 bases and J 0 bases, leaving 8 bases between the germline ends. Germline V gene sequence: CDR1 MGHDK, CDR2 SYGVNS. The CDR3 reads CASSEGRSSYNEQFF. Written as DNA, the CDR3 is TGTGCCAGCAGTGAAGGGAGGAGCTCCTACAATGAGCAGTTCTTC.

The V and J genes are TRBV28 and TRBJ2-1; 10 bases fit TRBD2. J gave up 6 bases and V 9 bases, and 8 bases lay outside the gene matches. The germline V gene encodes CDR1 MDHEN and CDR2 SYDVKM. The CDR3 consists of 14 residues. The CDR3 region is CASGLSGRRNEQFF. The CDR3 region has the DNA TGTGCCAGTGGGCTTAGCGGGAGGCGCAATGAGCAGTTCTTC.

The chain links TRBV11-3 to TRBJ1-4; D may be TRBD1 (6 bases). Trimming took off 2 bases at V and 8 bases at J, with 12 bases between the two ends. Looked up from germline, CDR1 is SGHNT and CDR2 is YENEEA. The CDR3 loop spans 14 amino acids. CDR3 loop: CASSLRLTGEKLFF. The CDR3 DNA follows: TGTGCCAGCAGCTTACGTTTAACAGGGGAAAAACTGTTTTTT.

The chain couples TRBV12-5 to TRBJ1-2; 9 bases are a match to TRBD1. Looked up from germline, CDR1 is LGHNT and CDR2 is FRNRAP. This CDR3 comprises 13 residues. Written as DNA, the CDR3 is TGTGCCAGCACTACAGGGGGCTACTATGGCTACACCTTC. Its protein is CASTTGGYYGYTF.

Only a few counts were recorded for this clone. The rearrangement links TRBV29-1 to TRBJ2-7, with TRBD2 matching over 10 bases. Germline V gene lookup returns CDR1 SQVTM and CDR2 ANQGSEA. The CDR3 is made up of 12 amino acids. Losses at the gene ends were 3 bases for V and 10 bases for J; bases not matched to a gene: 6. CDR3 in amino acids: CSVESSGSTQYF. The CDR3 coding sequence is TGCAGCGTTGAGTCTAGCGGGAGCACCCAGTACTTC.

This clone was seen a few times. This chain uses TRBV10-1 with TRBJ2-7; TRBD1 might be the D (6 bases). Germline V gene data show CDR1 as WNHNN and CDR2 as SYGVQD (reference sequence). CDR3 size: 12 residues. Trimming took 6 bases from V and 3 from J, leaving 9 bases between them. In DNA form, the CDR3 reads TGCGCCAGCAGCTCGGACAGCTACGAGCAGTACTTC. Translation: CASSSDSYEQYF.

This chain connects TRBV7-8 to TRBJ2-1; possible D gene TRBD1, 5 bases. Between the trimmed V and J ends, which lost 2 bases and 7 bases, there was a span of 9 bases. The germline V gene has CDR1 SGHVS and CDR2 FQNEAQ. This CDR3 has 13 amino acids. The CDR3 nucleotides are TGTGCCAGCAGCTTATGGGGCATGAATGAGCAGTTCTTC. It translates to CASSLWGMNEQFF. The full variable domain, rest sourced from reference TRBV7-8 and TRBJ2-1, is GAGVSQSPRYKVAKRGQDVALRCDPISGHVSLFWYQQALGQGPEFLTYFQNEAQLDKSGLPSDRFFAERPEGSVSTLKIQRTQQEDSAVYLCASSLWGMNEQFFGPGTRLTVL.

This clone was found once. The chain has TRBV5-1 and TRBJ2-3; D is undetermined. Germline V gene sequence: CDR1 SGHRS, CDR2 YFSETQ. The CDR3 is made up of 14 amino acids. V was shortened by 0 bases and J by 2 bases, with 7 bases between the two germline ends. The CDR3 coding sequence is TGCGCCAGCAGCTTGGATTTGACCACAGATACGCAGTATTTT. Translating it yields CASSLDLTTDTQYF.

The chain carries TRBV28 and TRBJ1-4, with D unresolved. The CDR3 contains 15 residues. Between the trimmed V and J ends, which lost 6 bases and 3 bases, there was a span of 14 bases. CDR1 and CDR2 from the germline V gene are MDHEN and SYDVKM. CDR3 sequence: CASSLPVVANEKLFF. The DNA of the CDR3 is TGTGCCAGCAGCCTCCCAGTAGTGGCTAATGAAAAACTGTTTTTT. The full variable domain, with the rest looked up from reference TRBV28 and TRBJ1-4, is DVKVTQSSRYLVKRTGEKVFLECVQDMDHENMFWYRQDPGLGLRLIYFSYDVKMKEKGDIPEGYSVSREKKERFSLILESASTNQTSMYLCASSLPVVANEKLFFGSGTQLSVL.

J is TRBJ1-5 and V is TRBV5-1; D is unclear. The CDR3 runs to 14 residues. Germline V gene lookup returns CDR1 SGHRS and CDR2 YFSETQ. The V and J ends lost 4 bases and 4 bases respectively, with 12 bases between them. Written as DNA, the CDR3 is TGCGCCAGCAGCCAGGACGGCCGAAATCAGCCCCAGCATTTT. Translated, it gives CASSQDGRNQPQHF.

This clone occurred a few times. The rearrangement joins TRBV11-3 to TRBJ2-7; 10 nucleotides agree with TRBD2. Per germline, CDR1 SGHNT and CDR2 YENEEA. The CDR3 totals 14 residues. Unmatched junction bases numbered 5, after V lost 2 bases and J lost 7 bases. This CDR3 is CASSLSGRAWEQYF. The CDR3 region has the DNA TGTGCCAGCAGCTTAAGCGGGAGGGCCTGGGAGCAGTACTTC.

This clone was observed a few times. V is TRBV19 and J is TRBJ2-1, with D perhaps matching TRBD2 (5 bases). The V end was cut by 8 bases, the J end by 4 bases, with 30 bases between. Germline CDR1 LNHDA, CDR2 SQIVND (reference sequence). The CDR3 consists of 19 residues. The CDR3, as DNA: TGTGCCAGTGAGCTGGTAGGGAGACCTTATCCAAGCCGATACAATGAGCAGTTCTTC. Translating gives CASELVGRPYPSRYNEQFF.

This chain links TRBV6-8 with TRBJ2-1; 14 bases align to TRBD2. Losses at the gene ends were 2 bases for V and 6 bases for J; bases not matched to a gene: 9. The CDR3 extends over 18 amino acids. The germline V gene encodes CDR1 MNHGY and CDR2 SAAAGT. CDR3 sequence reads: CASSYAGLGLAGANEQFF. The CDR3 DNA sequence: TGTGCCAGCAGTTACGCGGGATTGGGACTAGCGGGAGCCAATGAGCAGTTCTTC.

The CDR3 DNA is TGTGCCAGCACTTCGGACACAGATACGCAGTATTTT. As protein: CASTSDTDTQYF. The chain uses TRBV25-1 and TRBJ2-3; no definite D call. Germline V lookup: CDR1 MGHDK, CDR2 SYGVNS. The CDR3 consists of 12 residues. Trimming pared 7 bases from V and 2 bases from J, leaving 7 bases between.

This clone is judged medium-sized. The chain recombines TRBV11-3 with TRBJ2-1; perhaps TRBD2 as D (5 bases). Trimming removed 6 bases at V and 0 bases at J, with 15 bases between. Germline assignment: CDR1 SGHNT and CDR2 YENEEA. The CDR3 runs to 16 residues. Written as DNA, the CDR3 is TGTGCCAGCAGACACCCCGGACTGGTCTCCTACAATGAGCAGTTCTTC. Protein sequence: CASRHPGLVSYNEQFF.

Only a few counts were recorded for this clone. This chain uses TRBV4-1 with TRBJ2-1, with a possible D match to TRBD1 (6 bases). Per germline, CDR1 MGHRA and CDR2 YSYEKL. The CDR3 has 15 residues. V dropped 4 bases and J dropped 5 bases, with 15 bases sitting between them. CDR3 amino acids: CASSPPGTHNNEQFF. The DNA for the CDR3 is TGCGCCAGCAGCCCTCCCGGGACACATAACAATGAGCAGTTCTTC.

This clone was found a few times. The gene calls are TRBV9 and TRBJ1-3; D remains unclear. V shed 1 base and J shed 4 bases, with 12 bases lying between them. The CDR3 runs 15 residues. Germline CDR1 and CDR2: SGDLS and YYNGEE. CDR3 protein: CASSVSIQSGNTIYF. CDR3 coding DNA: TGTGCCAGCAGCGTATCGATACAGTCCGGAAACACCATATATTTT.